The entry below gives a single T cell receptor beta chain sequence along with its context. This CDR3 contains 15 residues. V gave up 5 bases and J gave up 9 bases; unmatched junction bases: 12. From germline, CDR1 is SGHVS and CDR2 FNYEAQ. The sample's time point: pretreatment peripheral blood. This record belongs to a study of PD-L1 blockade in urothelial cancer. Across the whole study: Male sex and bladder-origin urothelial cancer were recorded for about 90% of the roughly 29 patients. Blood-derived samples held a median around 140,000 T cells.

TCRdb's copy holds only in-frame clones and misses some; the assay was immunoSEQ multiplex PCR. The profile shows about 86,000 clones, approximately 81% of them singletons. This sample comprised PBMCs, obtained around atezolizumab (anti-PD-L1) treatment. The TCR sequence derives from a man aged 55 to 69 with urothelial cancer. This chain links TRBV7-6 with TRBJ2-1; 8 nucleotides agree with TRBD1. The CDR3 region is CASSSEGRGRTEQFF. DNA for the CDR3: TGTGCCAGCAGCAGTGAGGGCAGGGGGCGCACTGAGCAGTTCTTC.